Below are 29 T cell receptor beta chains sequenced from a single sample in a study of cytomegalovirus exposure and HLA in healthy donors. The data were produced by immunoSEQ multiplex PCR, yet TCRdb's version contains in-frame clones alone and is incomplete. The sample holds approximately 260,000 clones, approximately 84% seen once. The sample was PBMCs. These receptors originate from a woman in her thirties in good health and CMV-seropositive.

The rearrangement links TRBV2 to TRBJ2-1; D unclear. The CDR3 length is 11 residues. Germline V gene sequence: CDR1 SNHLY, CDR2 FYNNEI. The V gene lost 2 bases and the J gene lost 10 bases, with 6 bases spanning the gap. This CDR3 is CASSEIYEQFF. The CDR3 DNA sequence: TGTGCCAGCAGTGAAATCTACGAGCAGTTCTTC. The variable domain in full, with the rest retrieved from reference TRBV2 and TRBJ2-1, is EPEVTQTPSHQVTQMGQEVILRCVPISNHLYFYWYRQILGQKVEFLVSFYNNEISEKSEIFDDQFSVERPDGSNFTLKIRSTKLEDSAMYFCASSEIYEQFFGPGTRLTVL.

V gene TRBV6-6 combines with J gene TRBJ2-1; the match to TRBD1 covers 7 bases. The CDR3 is made up of 15 amino acids. The trim removed 6 bases at V and 6 bases at J, leaving 11 bases unmatched. Germline V gene data show CDR1 as MNHNY and CDR2 as SVGAGI (reference sequence). CDR3 nucleotides: TGTGCCAGCAGCCACCGACAGGGTGGGACCAATGAGCAGTTCTTC. Protein sequence: CASSHRQGGTNEQFF.

CDR3 sequence reads: CASSYSLQGTNEKLFF. The CDR3 DNA sequence: TGTGCCAGCAGTTACTCGCTTCAGGGAACTAATGAAAAACTGTTTTTT. This chain connects TRBV6-5 to TRBJ1-4, with a possible D match to TRBD1 (5 bases). This CDR3 contains 16 residues. Trimming removed 0 bases at V and 1 base at J, with 9 bases between. Germline CDR1 MNHEY, CDR2 SVGAGI.

The chain is built from TRBV18 and TRBJ2-7, with TRBD2 matching 7 bases. Germline V gene sequence: CDR1 KGHSH, CDR2 LQKENI. V trimming: 4 bases; J trimming: 6 bases; junction bases outside the gene matches: 15. This CDR3 has 16 amino acids. CDR3 nucleotides: TGTGCCAGCTCACTGTCACGGGGCGCGGGAGTCCCCGAGCAGTACTTC. It yields the protein CASSLSRGAGVPEQYF.

The rearrangement joins TRBV18 to TRBJ1-1; D possibly corresponds to TRBD1 (6 bases). V gave up 3 bases and J gave up 0 bases, with 14 bases separating them. Germline loops: CDR1 KGHSH, CDR2 LQKENI. The CDR3 is made up of 16 amino acids. CDR3 nucleotides: TGTGCCAGCTCACCCGAAATCGGACAGATGAACACTGAAGCTTTCTTT. It specifies CASSPEIGQMNTEAFF. The full variable domain, its missing parts supplied by reference TRBV18 and TRBJ1-1, is NAGVMQNPRHLVRRRGQEARLRCSPMKGHSHVYWYRQLPEEGLKFMVYLQKENIIDESGMPKERFSAEFPKEGPSILRIQQVVRGDSAAYFCASSPEIGQMNTEAFFGQGTRLTVV.

The V and J genes are TRBV13 and TRBJ2-3, with 7 nucleotides matching TRBD1. J lost 0 bases, V lost 5 bases, and 14 bases had no gene match. The CDR3 loop spans 18 amino acids. Germline V CDR1 and CDR2: PRHDT, FYEKMQ (reference sequence). This CDR3 is CASSIRNRQGTSTDTQYF. The CDR3 nucleotides are TGTGCCAGCAGCATTAGGAACCGACAGGGCACTAGCACAGATACGCAGTATTTT.

The rearrangement links TRBV5-6 to TRBJ2-2; weak D call: TRBD2 (5 bases). CDR3 length: 16 residues. Germline V lookup: CDR1 SGHDT, CDR2 YYEEEE. V lost 2 bases, J lost 1 base, and 12 bases lay in between. Here the CDR3 reads CASSFKDGLNTGELFF. CDR3 DNA: TGTGCCAGCAGCTTCAAGGACGGACTGAACACCGGGGAGCTGTTTTTT. The full variable domain, rest sourced from reference TRBV5-6 and TRBJ2-2, is DAGVTQSPTHLIKTRGQQVTLRCSPKSGHDTVSWYQQALGQGPQFIFQYYEEEERQRGNFPDRFSGHQFPNYSSELNVNALLLGDSALYLCASSFKDGLNTGELFFGEGSRLTVL.

In the case of this clone: Other DNA sequences within the sample encode an identical CDR3. The chain carries TRBV19 and TRBJ2-3, with D unresolved. V lost 6 bases to trimming and J lost 0 bases, with 4 bases between them. The germline gives CDR1 LNHDA, CDR2 SQIVND (reference sequence). The CDR3 spans 12 residues. This CDR3 is CASSTSTDTQYF. The CDR3 DNA sequence: TGTGCCAGTAGCACTAGCACAGATACGCAGTATTTT.

CDR3 amino acids: CAWSVPPRAEETQYF. In DNA, the CDR3 is TGTGCCTGGAGTGTACCCCCCCGCGCCGAAGAGACCCAGTACTTC. V and J are TRBV30 and TRBJ2-5; D is uncertain. CDR1 is GTSNPN, CDR2 SVGIG, per germline (reference sequence). Trimming left V 0 bases short and J 3 bases short, with 14 bases between. The CDR3 contains 15 residues.

The chain has TRBV11-2 and TRBJ2-7; TRBD2 is a possible D gene (6 bases). Germline CDR1 reads SGHAT; CDR2 reads FQNNGV. The CDR3 sequence is 15 residues long. Trimming removed 2 bases from V and 3 bases from J, with 14 bases in between. Written as DNA, the CDR3 is TGTGCCAGCAGCTTACAGACTAGTACAAACTACGAGCAGTACTTC. Protein sequence: CASSLQTSTNYEQYF. The full variable domain, its missing parts supplied by reference TRBV11-2 and TRBJ2-7, is EAGVAQSPRYKIIEKRQSVAFWCNPISGHATLYWYQQILGQGPKLLIQFQNNGVVDDSQLPKDRFSAERLKGVDSTLKIQPAKLEDSAVYLCASSLQTSTNYEQYFGPGTRLTVT.

The chain uses TRBV19 and TRBJ2-7; maybe TRBD2 (5 bases). V was shortened by 4 bases and J by 3 bases, with 10 bases between the two germline ends. This CDR3 spans 13 amino acids. Germline V gene lookup returns CDR1 LNHDA and CDR2 SQIVND (reference sequence). The CDR3 region is CASSRTGVYEQYF. Here the CDR3 DNA reads TGTGCCAGTAGTAGGACTGGGGTCTACGAGCAGTACTTC.

The CDR3 protein is CASSLHSGDEQYF. CDR3 nucleotides: TGTGCCAGCAGTTTACACTCAGGGGACGAGCAGTACTTC. The J gene is TRBJ2-7, the V gene TRBV27; possible D gene TRBD1, 6 bases. The CDR3 totals 13 residues. Trimming cost V 2 bases and J 5 bases, with 10 bases left between them. Germline-derived CDR1 and CDR2 are MNHEY and SMNVEV (reference sequence).

Here the CDR3 DNA reads TGTGCCAGCAGCCTGACAGGGGCGCTGAACACTGAAGCTTTCTTT. It is translated as CASSLTGALNTEAFF. V and J are TRBV6-5 and TRBJ1-1, with 8 bases that match TRBD1. The CDR3 has 15 amino acids. V shed 6 bases and J 0 bases; nucleotides not matched to a gene: 6. In germline, CDR1 is MNHEY, CDR2 SVGAGI.

The V and J genes are TRBV4-2 and TRBJ1-2, with TRBD1 matching over 7 bases. J lost 4 bases, V lost 0 bases, and 5 bases had no gene match. The germline gives CDR1 LGHNA, CDR2 YNFKEQ. This CDR3 region has 15 residues. The CDR3 sequence: CASSQDPGGSYGYTF. In DNA form, the CDR3 reads TGTGCCAGCAGCCAAGATCCAGGGGGAAGCTATGGCTACACCTTC.

The gene calls are TRBV6-5 and TRBJ1-2; TRBD1 agrees at 7 bases. The CDR3 is 14 amino acids. The V gene's germline CDR1 is MNHEY and CDR2 SVGAGI. Trimming took 0 bases from V and 5 from J; bases not matched to a gene: 3. Here the CDR3 reads CASSYSAGGYGYTF. CDR3 DNA sequence: TGTGCCAGCAGTTACTCGGCAGGGGGGTATGGCTACACCTTC.

The chain couples TRBV5-6 to TRBJ1-3; D not resolved. The CDR3 spans 16 residues. Trimming took off 0 bases at V and 4 bases at J, with 14 bases between the two ends. CDR1 is SGHDT, CDR2 YYEEEE, per germline. The CDR3 region is CASSLDTGFGGNTIYF. Here the CDR3 DNA reads TGTGCCAGCAGCTTGGATACGGGGTTTGGAGGAAACACCATATATTTT.

The DNA for the CDR3 is TGTGCCAGCAGCCAAGAATTAGGACAGGGGAGAGAGCAGTACTTC. Its protein is CASSQELGQGREQYF. The chain uses TRBV4-2 and TRBJ2-7, with 9 bases that match TRBD1. Germline CDR1 reads LGHNA; CDR2 reads YNFKEQ. The trim removed 0 bases at V and 7 bases at J, leaving 7 bases unmatched. The CDR3 is 15 residues long.

The rearrangement uses TRBV7-6 and TRBJ2-2; TRBD2 agrees at 7 bases. Germline V gene data show CDR1 as SGHVS and CDR2 as FNYEAQ. This CDR3 is built from 15 residues. The junction had 9 bases not matched to a gene; V was cut back by 5 bases and J by 6 bases. This CDR3 is CASSLGRGGAGELFF. CDR3 sequence (DNA): TGTGCCAGCAGCCTTGGGAGGGGCGGAGCCGGGGAGCTGTTTTTT.

This chain connects TRBV9 to TRBJ2-3, with 7 nucleotides matching TRBD1. The CDR3 sequence is 16 residues long. Germline values: CDR1 SGDLS, CDR2 YYNGEE. V was clipped by 3 bases and J by 1 base; unmatched bases: 8. The CDR3 region has the DNA TGTGCCAGCAGCGCCCTGACAGGGAGCGGCACAGATACGCAGTATTTT. Its translation: CASSALTGSGTDTQYF.

The V gene is TRBV15, the J gene TRBJ2-7; no reliable D call. V shed 1 base and J shed 4 bases, with 5 bases lying between them. This CDR3 has 12 residues. Germline V lookup: CDR1 LNHNV, CDR2 YYDKDF (reference sequence). CDR3 DNA: TGTGCCACCAGCAGAGCCGGGTACGAGCAGTACTTC. This translates into CATSRAGYEQYF.

This clone was counted a single time. The rearrangement joins TRBV7-2 to TRBJ2-7; 8 bases are shared with TRBD2. CDR3 length: 15 amino acids. Germline V lookup: CDR1 SGHTA, CDR2 FQGNSA. J gave up 0 bases and V 1 base, and 2 bases lay outside the gene matches. CDR3 bases: TGTGCCAGCAGCTTAGTTGCGGGGGGCTCCTACGAGCAGTACTTC. This translates into CASSLVAGGSYEQYF.

This clone has a count of ten or more. The gene calls are TRBV7-9 and TRBJ2-7; 11 bases are shared with TRBD2. Germline V lookup: CDR1 SEHNR, CDR2 FQNEAQ (reference sequence). With 5 bases clipped from V and 4 bases from J, the junction kept 4 bases outside the gene matches. This CDR3 spans 14 amino acids. In DNA form, the CDR3 reads TGTGCCAGCAGCCTGGGACTAGCGGAATACGAGCAGTACTTC. Protein sequence: CASSLGLAEYEQYF.

In its sample, this clone was seen once. The CDR3 spells CASSMAAPTYEQYF. The CDR3 DNA is TGCGCCAGCAGTATGGCGGCCCCGACCTACGAGCAGTACTTC. This sequence joins TRBV5-1 and TRBJ2-7, with D unclear. This CDR3 spans 14 amino acids. Between the trimmed V and J ends, which lost 5 bases and 2 bases, there was a span of 14 bases. Germline lookup yields CDR1 SGHRS and CDR2 YFSETQ.

This chain uses TRBV5-1 with TRBJ2-7; TRBD2 might be the D (5 bases). V dropped 0 bases and J dropped 2 bases, with 12 bases sitting between them. Germline lookup yields CDR1 SGHRS and CDR2 YFSETQ. This CDR3 has 15 residues. The chain's CDR3 is CASSLAEGTTYEQYF. In nucleotides, the CDR3 is TGCGCCAGCAGCTTGGCCGAGGGTACGACCTACGAGCAGTACTTC.

The CDR3 loop reads CASSQARTGGVNEQFF. Written as DNA, the CDR3 is TGTGCCAGCAGCCAAGCCAGGACAGGGGGCGTGAATGAGCAGTTCTTC. V is TRBV14 and J is TRBJ2-1; 11 bases map to TRBD1. The CDR3 covers 16 residues. V shed 1 base and J 7 bases; nucleotides not matched to a gene: 6. Germline values: CDR1 SGHDN, CDR2 FVKESK.

The chain has TRBV27 and TRBJ2-1; 7 nucleotides align to TRBD2. J gave up 7 bases and V 6 bases, and 6 bases lay outside the gene matches. CDR1 is MNHEY, CDR2 SMNVEV, per germline (reference sequence). The CDR3 is made up of 13 amino acids. The CDR3 protein is CASRRRELNEQFF. The CDR3 region has the DNA TGTGCCAGCAGACGGCGGGAGCTAAATGAGCAGTTCTTC.

This chain links TRBV6-4 with TRBJ1-2; D not resolved. This CDR3 contains 15 residues. Trimming removed 0 bases at V and 8 bases at J, with 16 bases between. Germline CDR1 is MRHNA and CDR2 is SNTAGT. CDR3 region: CASSDSSGGMGGYTF. The DNA for the CDR3 is TGTGCCAGCAGTGACTCGAGCGGAGGAATGGGCGGCTACACCTTC.

The genes are TRBV11-3 and TRBJ2-3; the match to TRBD1 covers 7 bases. The CDR3 loop spans 16 amino acids. CDR1 is SGHNT and CDR2 is YENEEA in the germline V gene. With 2 bases clipped from V and 2 bases from J, the junction kept 7 bases outside the gene matches. The CDR3 loop reads CASSLQTGSPTDTQYF. CDR3 in DNA: TGTGCCAGCAGCTTACAGACAGGGAGCCCCACAGATACGCAGTATTTT. The whole variable domain, filled in from reference TRBV11-3 and TRBJ2-3, reads EAGVVQSPRYKIIEKKQPVAFWCNPISGHNTLYWYLQNLGQGPELLIRYENEEAVDDSQLPKDRFSAERLKGVDSTLKIQPAELGDSAVYLCASSLQTGSPTDTQYFGPGTRLTVL.

This clone was detected once. This chain links TRBV27 with TRBJ2-1; D may be TRBD2 (5 bases). Germline lookup yields CDR1 MNHEY and CDR2 SMNVEV (reference sequence). Trimming took 5 bases from V and 2 from J, leaving 16 bases between them. This CDR3 comprises 16 residues. The CDR3 DNA follows: TGTGCCAGCAGTCAAGACGGCGGGTCAACCTACAATGAGCAGTTCTTC. Amino acid sequence: CASSQDGGSTYNEQFF.